The 27 T cell receptor beta chains given below trace back to one sample, sequenced in a study of shared clonotypes between healthy human individuals. The repertoire was sequenced with immunoSEQ multiplex PCR; TCRdb's copy has only in-frame clones and lacks some. The sample contains 2 million or so clones, 85% to 95% of which appear only once. The sequenced sample was naive CD4+ T cells sorted from blood. Described subset: CD45RA+ positively selected. Receptor source: a man aged 18 to 29 in good health.

V is TRBV5-1 and J is TRBJ2-1; TRBD1 matches at 11 bases. Germline-derived CDR1 and CDR2 are SGHRS and YFSETQ. CDR3 length equals 18 residues. J was trimmed by 3 bases and V by 4 bases; bases with no gene match: 12. In DNA, the CDR3 is TGCGCCAGCAGCCTAAACCGGGACAGGGGGTTGAACTACAATGAGCAGTTCTTC. Translated, it gives CASSLNRDRGLNYNEQFF.

The chain employs TRBV18 and TRBJ2-1, with TRBD2 matching 12 bases. Germline CDR1 and CDR2: KGHSH and LQKENI. This CDR3 spans 16 amino acids. V shed 3 bases, J shed 5 bases, and the junction held 5 bases outside the gene matches. The chain's CDR3 is CASSPKLAGGHNEQFF. The CDR3 DNA reads as TGTGCCAGCTCACCTAAACTAGCGGGGGGCCACAATGAGCAGTTCTTC.

The chain employs TRBV9 and TRBJ2-7; 9 nucleotides match TRBD2. V lost 1 base to trimming and J lost 2 bases; unmatched junction nucleotides: 4. Germline CDR1 reads SGDLS; CDR2 reads YYNGEE. This CDR3 contains 15 residues. The CDR3 spells CASSVNAGGPYEQYF. The CDR3 nucleotides are TGTGCCAGCAGCGTAAATGCGGGAGGGCCCTACGAGCAGTACTTC.

The chain links TRBV5-4 to TRBJ2-7; 14 bases are shared with TRBD2. The length of the CDR3 is 15 residues. The trim removed 4 bases at V and 6 bases at J, leaving 6 bases unmatched. CDR1 and CDR2 (germline): SGHNT, YYREEE (reference sequence). The CDR3 region has the DNA TGTGCCAGCAGCCTGGGACTAGCGGGAGCCCCCGAGCAGTACTTC. It specifies CASSLGLAGAPEQYF.

This chain links TRBV5-1 with TRBJ2-1; 7 nucleotides align to TRBD2. The CDR3 has 15 residues. The germline gives CDR1 SGHRS, CDR2 YFSETQ. The junction had 11 bases not matched to a gene; V was cut back by 3 bases and J by 8 bases. The CDR3 nucleotides read TGCGCCAGCAGCTACAGCGGCGCGGGAGTTGATGAGCAGTTCTTC. Amino acid sequence: CASSYSGAGVDEQFF.

The gene calls are TRBV9 and TRBJ1-1; no clear D. CDR1 and CDR2 from the germline V gene are SGDLS and YYNGEE. V lost 0 bases to trimming and J lost 12 bases, with 15 bases between them. The CDR3 totals 13 residues. The CDR3 DNA reads as TGTGCCAGCAGCGTAGATATTAGAGGGAACTCTTTCTTT. Its protein is CASSVDIRGNSFF.

The chain couples TRBV6-5 to TRBJ2-3; D is ambiguous. V was cut by 4 bases and J by 6 bases, with 11 bases left in between. The CDR3 loop spans 13 amino acids. Germline CDR1 and CDR2: MNHEY and SVGAGI. CDR3 region: CASSSNLADTQYF. The CDR3 DNA is TGTGCCAGCAGTTCGAACTTGGCGGATACGCAGTATTTT.

The chain couples TRBV6-6 to TRBJ2-5, with 14 bases fitting TRBD2. CDR3 length equals 15 residues. Germline CDR1 MNHNY, CDR2 SVGAGI (reference sequence). V lost 5 bases, J lost 3 bases, and 2 bases stayed unmatched. The CDR3, as DNA: TGTGCCAGCAGTCGACTAGCGGGGGGGAAAGAGACCCAGTACTTC. As protein: CASSRLAGGKETQYF.

The chain combines TRBV2 with TRBJ1-1, with D maybe TRBD1 (5 bases). The CDR3 consists of 16 residues. CDR1 is SNHLY and CDR2 is FYNNEI in the germline V gene. The V end was cut by 6 bases, the J end by 4 bases, with 21 bases between. CDR3 in DNA: TGTGCCAGCAGCGTCCTTGTATGGGGGGGAGGCACTGAAGCTTTCTTT. Protein: CASSVLVWGGGTEAFF.

The V call is TRBV20-1, the J call TRBJ2-3; 7 bases agree with TRBD2. V trimming: 5 bases; J trimming: 10 bases; junction bases outside the gene matches: 6. Germline loops: CDR1 DFQATT, CDR2 SNEGSKA (reference sequence). The CDR3 runs 11 residues. CDR3 nucleotide sequence: TGCAGTGCTCCAGCGGGGATTTCGCAGTATTTT. Amino acids: CSAPAGISQYF.

The chain has TRBV10-3 and TRBJ1-2; D is undetermined. V was shortened by 4 bases and J by 6 bases, with 12 bases between the two germline ends. Germline-derived CDR1 and CDR2 are ENHRY and SYGVKD. The CDR3 sequence is 13 residues long. The CDR3 sequence: CAISGKGWDGYTF. CDR3 nucleotides: TGTGCCATCAGTGGCAAAGGGTGGGATGGCTACACCTTC.

The V call is TRBV29-1, the J call TRBJ1-4; D is undetermined. The CDR3 sequence is 12 residues long. From germline, CDR1 is SQVTM and CDR2 ANQGSEA. With 5 bases removed from V and 7 bases from J, the gap between germline ends came to 11 bases. The CDR3 DNA follows: TGCAGCGTTCTGGGGAGGAGTGAAAAACTGTTTTTT. It translates to CSVLGRSEKLFF.

The V and J genes are TRBV10-3 and TRBJ2-2; 7 bases agree with TRBD2. Germline V lookup: CDR1 ENHRY, CDR2 SYGVKD. After removal of 4 bases from V and 2 bases from J, the junction contained 13 bases not matched to a gene. CDR3 length: 18 residues. CDR3 bases: TGTGCCATCAGTGTGAGTGTTCTCCTAGCGGATAACACCGGGGAGCTGTTTTTT. Translation gives CAISVSVLLADNTGELFF.

V and J are TRBV28 and TRBJ1-3; D is unresolved. Trimming removed 3 bases from V and 1 base from J, with 4 bases in between. The germline V gene has CDR1 MDHEN and CDR2 SYDVKM. CDR3 length: 13 residues. The chain's CDR3 is CASSLASGNTIYF. Written as DNA, the CDR3 is TGTGCCAGCAGTTTGGCGTCTGGAAACACCATATATTTT.

The chain carries TRBV27 and TRBJ2-7; TRBD1 might be the D (6 bases). With 6 bases removed from V and 5 bases from J, the gap between germline ends came to 20 bases. The germline CDR1 and CDR2 sequences are MNHEY and SMNVEV (reference sequence). The CDR3 runs to 15 residues. The CDR3 coding sequence is TGTGCCAGCAGATTCGAAAGTACAGGGAGTCACGAGCAGTACTTC. Translation gives CASRFESTGSHEQYF.

The chain carries TRBV19 and TRBJ1-6, with 10 bases aligning to TRBD1. J lost 7 bases, V lost 6 bases, and 3 bases had no gene match. CDR1 is LNHDA and CDR2 is SQIVND in the germline V gene (reference sequence). The CDR3 covers 14 residues. CDR3 sequence reads: CASRMGQGNSPLHF. The CDR3 DNA reads TGTGCCAGTAGGATGGGACAGGGGAATTCACCCCTCCACTTT.

The rearrangement joins TRBV4-2 to TRBJ2-5; D unresolved. The CDR3 has 14 residues. Trimming removed 0 bases at V and 5 bases at J, with 10 bases between. From germline, CDR1 is LGHNA and CDR2 YNFKEQ. This CDR3 is CASSQDRVGETQYF. CDR3 coding DNA: TGTGCCAGCAGCCAAGATAGGGTGGGCGAGACCCAGTACTTC.

As concerns this clone: This same CDR3 is encoded by further DNA sequences in the sample. The CDR3 spells CASSLDTGNTEAFF. CDR3 nucleotide sequence: TGCGCCAGCAGCTTGGACACGGGGAACACTGAAGCTTTCTTT. The V call is TRBV5-1, the J call TRBJ1-1; D is uncertain. Germline V gene lookup returns CDR1 SGHRS and CDR2 YFSETQ. This CDR3 is built from 14 residues. V lost 0 bases and J lost 1, with 7 bases in between.

This rearrangement joins TRBV28 to TRBJ2-7; TRBD1 aligns across 8 bases. CDR1 and CDR2 (germline): MDHEN, SYDVKM. With V trimmed by 2 bases and J by 2 bases, 2 bases remained unmatched. The CDR3 runs 14 residues. For the CDR3, the DNA is TGTGCCAGCAGTTTACTCAGGGGGCCCTACGAGCAGTACTTC. Translated: CASSLLRGPYEQYF.

The chain has TRBV29-1 and TRBJ2-3, with no clear D. Germline CDR1 reads SQVTM; CDR2 reads ANQGSEA. This CDR3 contains 12 residues. The ends were cut back, 4 bases at V and 0 bases at J, with 5 bases in the middle. The CDR3 sequence: CSVVDSTDTQYF. In nucleotides, the CDR3 is TGCAGCGTTGTAGATAGCACAGATACGCAGTATTTT.

The V and J genes are TRBV5-1 and TRBJ1-6; D may be TRBD1 (5 bases). The V and J ends lost 5 bases and 7 bases respectively, with 13 bases between them. This CDR3 spans 14 amino acids. Per the germline V gene, CDR1 is SGHRS and CDR2 is YFSETQ. The CDR3 nucleotides are TGCGCCAGCAGGACAACAGGATACAATTCACCCCTCCACTTT. Amino acid sequence: CASRTTGYNSPLHF.

With respect to this clone: This same CDR3 is encoded by further DNA sequences in the sample. This rearrangement joins TRBV5-4 to TRBJ2-7, with D uncertain. The CDR3 loop spans 14 amino acids. Trimming pared 4 bases from V and 0 bases from J, leaving 11 bases between. CDR1 is SGHNT and CDR2 is YYREEE in the germline V gene (reference sequence). The CDR3 loop is CASSPDPSSYEQYF. The CDR3 region has the DNA TGTGCCAGCAGCCCGGATCCCAGCTCCTACGAGCAGTACTTC.

Points on this clone: Other DNA sequences in this specimen translate into the identical CDR3. The V gene is TRBV28, the J gene TRBJ1-1; the D is unclear. The V gene lost 6 bases and the J gene lost 1 base, with 6 bases spanning the gap. CDR3 length: 12 amino acids. Germline values: CDR1 MDHEN, CDR2 SYDVKM. The CDR3 reads CASSIQNTEAFF. The CDR3 coding sequence is TGTGCCAGCAGCATTCAGAACACTGAAGCTTTCTTT.

As to this clone: In the same sample, other DNA sequences code for this CDR3. The V and J genes are TRBV2 and TRBJ1-4; D may be TRBD1 (5 bases). Germline V gene lookup returns CDR1 SNHLY and CDR2 FYNNEI. The CDR3 length is 14 residues. Trimming shortened V by 3 bases and J by 7 bases, and 12 bases separated the two germline ends. As DNA, the CDR3 is TGTGCCAGCAGTGAGCAGGGCGCGGGTGAAAAACTGTTTTTT. Its translation: CASSEQGAGEKLFF.

The chain has TRBV10-3 and TRBJ2-7; either TRBD1 or TRBD2 may fit D (5 bases each). The CDR3 is made up of 13 amino acids. Germline V lookup: CDR1 ENHRY, CDR2 SYGVKD. V lost 10 bases and J lost 2, with 15 bases in between. The CDR3 DNA follows: TGTGCCAGCAGCCCCCGGGGCCCCTACGAGCAGTACTTC. Amino acid sequence: CASSPRGPYEQYF.

The chain employs TRBV2 and TRBJ2-3; D is possibly TRBD2 (5 bases). This CDR3 contains 18 residues. CDR1 is SNHLY and CDR2 is FYNNEI in the germline V gene. With 0 bases removed from V and 0 bases from J, the gap between germline ends came to 16 bases. The CDR3 spells CASSEAYGLFSSTDTQYF. For the CDR3, the DNA is TGTGCCAGCAGTGAAGCGTACGGACTTTTCTCTAGCACAGATACGCAGTATTTT.

The chain recombines TRBV6-1 with TRBJ1-6; TRBD1 agrees at 7 bases. The CDR3 is made up of 15 amino acids. Germline values: CDR1 MNHNS, CDR2 SASEGT. The trim removed 7 bases at V and 9 bases at J, leaving 12 bases unmatched. CDR3 sequence (DNA): TGTGCCAGCATAAAACAGGGGAAAATCAGTTCACCCCTCCACTTT. Its translation is CASIKQGKISSPLHF.